This T cell receptor (beta chain) originates from a study of cytomegalovirus exposure and HLA in healthy donors. The primer mix had 60 Vbeta and 13 Jbeta primers. Generated by immunoSEQ multiplex PCR, the TCRdb table keeps only in-frame clones and is missing some. This sample has tens of thousands of clones, with over 60% found just once. Healthy individuals who donated bone marrow served as the donors. Points from the study as a whole: Cytomegalovirus-associated status was assigned to about 160 TCR beta chains. CMV serostatus stood as the only immune exposure information on hand.

This clone appeared a few times. Its antigen remains unidentified. Material: PBMCs. The receptor's source is a woman aged 40-49 years in good health and CMV-seropositive.

The CDR3 DNA reads as TGCGCCAGCAGCAGGGGACAGGGAGATTGGTCACCCCTCCACTTT. Translation: CASSRGQGDWSPLHF. The genes are TRBV5-1 and TRBJ1-6; 9 bases align to TRBD1. CDR3 length equals 15 residues. V lost 4 bases to trimming and J lost 10 bases; unmatched junction nucleotides: 9. Germline V gene lookup returns CDR1 SGHRS and CDR2 YFSETQ.